The rows below give T cell receptor beta chains drawn from one sample of a study of blood T cell repertoires in COVID-19. Sequencing used immunoSEQ multiplex PCR; TCRdb keeps in-frame clones, though not all of them. The data show about 100,000 clones, about four fifths seen once. Sequencing was done on a sample of peripheral blood. These receptor sequences come from an elderly woman with active or convalescent COVID-19. Each CDR3 is given with its conserved first and last residue.

J gene: TRBJ1-2
V gene: TRBV28
CDR3 protein: CASSLSLGQGYGYTF

J gene: TRBJ1-3
V gene: TRBV2
CDR3 protein: CASRPRGSGNTIYF

J gene: TRBJ2-7
V gene: TRBV27
CDR3 protein: CASGQTGTSYEQYF

J gene: TRBJ2-2
V gene: TRBV18
CDR3 protein: CASSPMTGGELFF

J gene: TRBJ1-2
V gene: TRBV19
CDR3 protein: CASSDRALAYGYTF

J gene: TRBJ1-2
V gene: TRBV7-2
CDR3 protein: CASSLDSINYGYTF

J gene: TRBJ2-7
V gene: TRBV19
CDR3 protein: CATRGLDEQYF

J gene: TRBJ2-1
V gene: TRBV7-2
CDR3 protein: CASSSGGQVDLGEQFF

J gene: TRBJ1-4
V gene: TRBV4-3
CDR3 protein: CASSSSGWSEKLFF

J gene: TRBJ2-2
V gene: TRBV13
CDR3 protein: CASSLLLAGVNGELFF

J gene: TRBJ1-3
V gene: TRBV5-4
CDR3 protein: CASSVDSSGNTIYF

J gene: TRBJ2-1
V gene: TRBV15
CDR3 protein: CATSRPGTVNEQFF

J gene: TRBJ1-4
V gene: TRBV30
CDR3 protein: CAWREGSRANEKLFF

J gene: TRBJ1-6
V gene: TRBV30
CDR3 protein: CAWRPPPGVASPLHF

J gene: TRBJ2-1
V gene: TRBV7-2
CDR3 protein: CASSYSGSDNEQFF

J gene: TRBJ2-7
V gene: TRBV9
CDR3 protein: CAEGTYEQYF

J gene: TRBJ2-7
V gene: TRBV6-5
CDR3 protein: CASQAGTPPYEQYF

J gene: TRBJ2-1
V gene: TRBV27
CDR3 protein: CASSFSRDRGNEQFF

J gene: TRBJ2-7
V gene: TRBV7-3
CDR3 protein: CASSLTGVGEQYF

J gene: TRBJ2-6
V gene: TRBV4-2
CDR3 protein: CASSQVGTADASGANVLTF

J gene: TRBJ2-2
V gene: TRBV7-2
CDR3 protein: CASSLEGQGGAGELFF

J gene: TRBJ2-7
V gene: TRBV18
CDR3 protein: CASSPPQRYEQYF

J gene: TRBJ1-6
V gene: TRBV5-6
CDR3 protein: CASSSGGWDSPLHF

J gene: TRBJ2-3
V gene: TRBV5-1
CDR3 protein: CASSPAGTGLAGRSDTQYF

J gene: TRBJ2-1
V gene: TRBV6-6
CDR3 protein: CASSRPTGNNEQFF

J gene: TRBJ2-1
V gene: TRBV19
CDR3 protein: CATRTSGTYNEQFF

J gene: TRBJ2-2
V gene: TRBV6-6
CDR3 protein: CASRVRGTGELFF

J gene: TRBJ1-1
V gene: TRBV11-1
CDR3 protein: CASSLEGSLNTEAFF

J gene: TRBJ1-3
V gene: TRBV18
CDR3 protein: CASSPGARSGNTIYF

J gene: TRBJ2-5
V gene: TRBV7-2
CDR3 protein: CASSQPGTSGTETQYF

J gene: TRBJ1-2
V gene: TRBV15
CDR3 protein: CATSRDREDYGYTF

J gene: TRBJ2-7
V gene: TRBV4-1
CDR3 protein: CASSQKVGGAAEQYF

J gene: TRBJ1-1
V gene: TRBV6-5
CDR3 protein: CASSYRQGRTEAFF

J gene: TRBJ2-1
V gene: TRBV27
CDR3 protein: CASREYPSGQGWVEQFF

J gene: TRBJ2-5
V gene: TRBV21-1
CDR3 protein: CASRVERLAGFQETQYF

J gene: TRBJ2-1
V gene: TRBV12-3/TRBV12-4
CDR3 protein: CASSPSGEGEQFF

J gene: TRBJ2-7
V gene: TRBV6-5
CDR3 protein: CASHKGTGREQYF

J gene: TRBJ2-1
V gene: TRBV19
CDR3 protein: CASSIGLGVKEQFF

J gene: TRBJ2-3
V gene: TRBV5-1
CDR3 protein: CASGLGVTDTQYF

J gene: TRBJ1-1
V gene: TRBV4-2
CDR3 protein: CASSQGEGPTEAFF

J gene: TRBJ2-1
V gene: TRBV6-2/TRBV6-3
CDR3 protein: CASSYLAGWGNEQFF

J gene: TRBJ1-2
V gene: TRBV24-1
CDR3 protein: CATSGLTGGGYTF

J gene: TRBJ2-5
V gene: TRBV9
CDR3 protein: CASSPGDRVETQYF

J gene: TRBJ2-2
V gene: TRBV28
CDR3 protein: CASRRSGVGTGELFF

J gene: TRBJ2-2
V gene: TRBV15
CDR3 protein: CATSRTGASGELFF

J gene: TRBJ1-5
V gene: TRBV19
CDR3 protein: CASSIQTDQRGNQPQHF

J gene: TRBJ2-3
V gene: TRBV19
CDR3 protein: CASNEGRTDTQYF

J gene: TRBJ2-3
V gene: TRBV4-1
CDR3 protein: CASSPRSGVRGTDTQYF

J gene: TRBJ2-2
V gene: TRBV18
CDR3 protein: CASSPPSPGPNTGELFF

J gene: TRBJ2-7
V gene: TRBV2
CDR3 protein: CASSPDRGYGEQYF

J gene: TRBJ2-3
V gene: TRBV12-5
CDR3 protein: CASGLVVGTSPYTQYF

J gene: TRBJ2-7
V gene: TRBV29-1
CDR3 protein: CSVVQGAREQYF

J gene: TRBJ1-1
V gene: TRBV7-9
CDR3 protein: CASSLWTGANTEAFF

J gene: TRBJ1-1
V gene: TRBV6-6
CDR3 protein: CASRTDTLEAFF

J gene: TRBJ1-5
V gene: TRBV24-1
CDR3 protein: CATSEGQGDQPQHF

J gene: TRBJ1-1
V gene: TRBV7-3
CDR3 protein: CASSPGGELTEAFF

J gene: TRBJ1-3
V gene: TRBV18
CDR3 protein: CASSPPTGVSGNTIYF